Included here is one T cell receptor beta chain sequence, with context. Its antigen remains unidentified. This record comes from a study of PD-1 blockade in classical Hodgkin lymphoma. Study details: Nivolumab 3 mg/kg was given intravenously every 2 weeks. Study-level points and caveats: Nothing has yet pinned down what causes the repertoire differences, possibly disease activity or prior therapy. Researchers reported that CD4+ TCR diversity, though not CD8+, rose significantly by C4D1.

Time point of the sample: cycle 4 day 1 (C4D1), after 6 weeks of nivolumab. Every patient relapsed after autologous stem cell transplantation, and brentuximab vedotin exposure varied. Complete response, partial response or progressive disease was each patient's best response. Between the trimmed V and J ends, which lost 6 bases and 1 base, there was a span of 12 bases. The CDR3 contains 15 residues. Germline V CDR1 and CDR2: LNHDA, SQIVND (reference sequence). Clones were read by immunoSEQ multiplex PCR, and TCRdb kept only the in-frame ones, dropping some. The table has about 90,000 clones, over 75% seen once.

This rearrangement joins TRBV19 to TRBJ2-2; D is perhaps TRBD2 (5 bases). The sequencing here drew on peripheral blood mononuclear cells (PBMCs), taken before the fourth cycle of nivolumab. This TCR derives from a human donor with classical Hodgkin lymphoma. The CDR3 protein is CASRDSGLNTGELFF. In nucleotides, the CDR3 is TGTGCCAGTAGGGACTCCGGATTGAACACCGGGGAGCTGTTTTTT.